Listed here are 18 T cell receptor beta chains from one sample, sequenced in a study of lung T cells in sarcoidosis with Löfgren's syndrome (TCRdb year 2017). The sequencer was an Illumina MiSeq. The public reads were reprocessed in TCRdb via fastp at Q25 and MiXCR, keeping in-frame beta chains. Identical CDR3 protein sequences are pooled into one entry, listed with their most common genes and DNA. This sample has tens of thousands of distinct CDR3 sequences in its table, and about 20% of those were observed once. Jointly, the top ten make up around 2.3% of the sample. The sample taken for sequencing was CD4+ T cells from PBMCs. The receptors here all came from a human donor with sarcoidosis (Löfgren's syndrome or another form), or a control subject (not recorded which).

This clonotype was detected ten times or more. J is TRBJ1-5 and V is TRBV28; D is perhaps TRBD1 (6 bases). With 4 bases removed from V and 7 bases from J, the gap between germline ends came to 14 bases. Germline V gives CDR1 MDHEN, CDR2 SYDVKM. This CDR3 is 14 amino acids long. As DNA, the CDR3 is TGTGCCAGCAGTTGGAGGGCAGGGGTACAGCCCCAGCATTTT. This encodes CASSWRAGVQPQHF.

Many counts were recorded for this clonotype. J is TRBJ2-3 and V is TRBV2; TRBD2 matches at 7 bases. The germline CDR1 and CDR2 sequences are SNHLY and FYNNEI. The CDR3 runs 16 residues. With 0 bases clipped from V and 6 bases from J, the junction kept 9 bases outside the gene matches. The CDR3: CASSEALLASGDTQYF. Written as DNA, the CDR3 is TGTGCCAGCAGTGAAGCGCTTCTGGCTAGCGGCGATACGCAGTATTTT.

The rearrangement uses TRBV28 and TRBJ2-7, with 9 bases identical to TRBD1. The CDR3 has 15 residues. The ends lost 6 bases at V and 5 bases at J; junction bases unmatched: 11. Germline CDR1 and CDR2: MDHEN and SYDVKM. This CDR3 is CASSPPGTGTHEQYF. CDR3 in DNA: TGTGCCAGCAGCCCCCCGGGGACAGGGACCCACGAGCAGTACTTC.

This clonotype was recorded many times. The rearrangement links TRBV28 to TRBJ1-2; D is uncertain. The V end lost 4 bases, the J end lost 4 bases, and 4 bases lay between the germline ends. The CDR3 has 11 residues. The germline V gene has CDR1 MDHEN and CDR2 SYDVKM. The CDR3 bases are TGTGCCAGCAGTTCCGCCTATGGCTACACCTTC. Translated, it gives CASSSAYGYTF.

This clonotype was counted only a few times. This chain links TRBV5-1 with TRBJ2-1, with TRBD2 identical over 9 bases. Germline V lookup: CDR1 SGHRS, CDR2 YFSETQ. The CDR3 contains 16 residues. The trim removed 0 bases at V and 3 bases at J, leaving 4 bases unmatched. CDR3 sequence reads: CASSLGWRGGYNEQFF. CDR3 in DNA: TGCGCCAGCAGCTTGGGGTGGCGGGGGGGCTACAATGAGCAGTTCTTC.

The chain is built from TRBV9 and TRBJ1-2; 10 nucleotides align to TRBD1. Germline V gene sequence: CDR1 SGDLS, CDR2 YYNGEE. CDR3 length equals 13 residues. V shed 2 bases and J 7 bases; nucleotides not matched to a gene: 2. The CDR3 DNA reads TGTGCCAGCAGCGTTGGGACAGGGGCTGGCTACACCTTC. This gives the protein CASSVGTGAGYTF. The entire variable domain, with the rest obtained from reference TRBV9 and TRBJ1-2, is as follows: DSGVTQTPKHLITATGQRVTLRCSPRSGDLSVYWYQQSLDQGLQFLIQYYNGEERAKGNILERFSAQQFPDLHSELNLSSLELGDSALYFCASSVGTGAGYTFGSGTRLTVV.

This clonotype was detected only a few times. The chain recombines TRBV7-2 with TRBJ2-1; no firm D call. This CDR3 has 16 amino acids. V dropped 1 base and J dropped 3 bases, with 13 bases sitting between them. Germline lookup yields CDR1 SGHTA and CDR2 FQGNSA. The CDR3 nucleotides read TGTGCCAGCAGCTTAGAGGAAACAGCCGGCTACAATGAGCAGTTCTTC. This sequence encodes CASSLEETAGYNEQFF.

The V gene is TRBV24-1, the J gene TRBJ2-3; D is uncertain. Trimming took 5 bases from V and 4 from J, leaving 12 bases between them. Germline CDR1 KGHDR, CDR2 SFDVKD. CDR3 length equals 14 residues. The CDR3 protein is CATSGPGYSDTQYF. CDR3 nucleotide sequence: TGTGCCACCAGTGGTCCCGGATATTCAGATACGCAGTATTTT.

With regard to this clonotype: The conserved closing phenylalanine or tryptophan is absent in this CDR3, likely reflecting a read error. The chain uses TRBV20-1 and TRBJ1-5; D gene unclear. The CDR3 consists of 14 residues. Germline V gene lookup returns CDR1 DFQATT and CDR2 SNEGSKA (reference sequence). In nucleotides, the CDR3 is TGCAATGCTAGGCCCTCACGGAGCAATCAGCCCCAGCATCTT. Its translation is CNARPSRSNQPQHL.

In this sample, this clonotype turned up many times. The chain combines TRBV18 with TRBJ1-1; no definite D call. The germline CDR1 and CDR2 sequences are KGHSH and LQKENI. Deletions cut 3 bases from V and 8 bases from J, with 10 bases between. The CDR3 consists of 12 residues. The CDR3 region has the DNA TGTGCCAGCTCACCCGGGCAGTTAGAAGCTTTCTTT. Its protein is CASSPGQLEAFF.

In regard to this clonotype: A much larger clone is a single base away; this may be a read error. The genes are TRBV3-1 and TRBJ1-5; D is possibly TRBD1 (6 bases). The CDR3 is 15 amino acids. Germline-derived CDR1 and CDR2 are LGHDT and YNNKEL (reference sequence). Between the trimmed V and J ends, which lost 1 base and 11 bases, there was a span of 18 bases. The CDR3 DNA reads TGTGCCAGCAGCCAAGGTTCAGGGGTCCGCAAGGCCCAGCATTTT. Protein sequence: CASSQGSGVRKAQHF.

As regards this clonotype: A junction boundary mismatches the germline segment, possibly from a read error. The V and J genes are TRBV12-3 or TRBV12-4 and TRBJ2-7; 9 bases match TRBD2. The CDR3 runs 14 residues. The CDR3 DNA sequence: TGTGCCTGCAGTCCGCTAGCGGGGACGTCTAAGCAGTACTTC. It specifies CACSPLAGTSKQYF.

This clonotype has ten or more counts. V gene TRBV6-1 combines with J gene TRBJ1-5; 7 bases are shared with TRBD1. The germline V gene encodes CDR1 MNHNS and CDR2 SASEGT. The CDR3 loop spans 13 amino acids. The V segment lost 6 bases and the J segment 5 bases; nucleotides outside the gene matches: 4. The CDR3 here is CASRSGTDQPQHF. CDR3 bases: TGTGCCAGCAGATCCGGGACAGATCAGCCCCAGCATTTT.

This clonotype came up many times. The rearrangement links TRBV27 to TRBJ2-3, with 8 positions matching TRBD1. Germline CDR1 is MNHEY and CDR2 is SMNVEV (reference sequence). With 5 bases clipped from V and 4 bases from J, the junction kept 8 bases outside the gene matches. CDR3 size: 15 residues. In DNA form, the CDR3 reads TGTGCCAGCAGTGGGGCAGGGGGCCGCGCAGATACGCAGTATTTT. This codes for CASSGAGGRADTQYF.

The V and J genes are TRBV24-1 and TRBJ2-1, with no clear D. Germline assignment: CDR1 KGHDR and CDR2 SFDVKD. The CDR3 length is 14 residues. V was shortened by 5 bases and J by 7 bases, with 14 bases between the two germline ends. CDR3 protein: CATSGDKHGNEQFF. CDR3 nucleotide sequence: TGTGCCACCAGTGGGGATAAGCACGGGAATGAGCAGTTCTTC.

This clonotype was seen many times. The gene calls are TRBV27 and TRBJ1-4; the D gene is possibly TRBD1 (6 bases). CDR3 length: 15 residues. Germline-derived CDR1 and CDR2 are MNHEY and SMNVEV (reference sequence). The V and J ends lost 5 bases and 3 bases respectively, with 13 bases between them. The CDR3, as DNA: TGTGCCAGCAGTAAAGGACAGCCATCTAATGAAAAACTGTTTTTT. Amino acid sequence: CASSKGQPSNEKLFF.

This clonotype was counted many times. V and J are TRBV7-2 and TRBJ2-1, with D uncertain. V was cut by 5 bases and J by 4 bases, with 9 bases left in between. The CDR3 runs 13 residues. From germline, CDR1 is SGHTA and CDR2 FQGNSA. As DNA, the CDR3 is TGTGCCAGCAGCGAGCCGCAGTACAATGAGCAGTTCTTC. It yields the protein CASSEPQYNEQFF. The full variable domain, with the rest looked up from reference TRBV7-2 and TRBJ2-1, is GAGVSQSPSNKVTEKGKDVELRCDPISGHTALYWYRQSLGQGLEFLIYFQGNSAPDKSGLPSDRFSAERTGGSVSTLTIQRTQQEDSAVYLCASSEPQYNEQFFGPGTRLTVL.

This clonotype has a handful of counts. V usage is TRBV29-1 and J usage is TRBJ2-5, with D possibly TRBD1 on 5 matching bases. CDR3 length: 13 residues. Germline V lookup: CDR1 SQVTM, CDR2 ANQGSEA. The germline V and J ends were trimmed by 7 bases and 4 bases, with 16 bases remaining between them. The CDR3 coding sequence is TGCAGCGGTGTCAGGGATCCCGTAGAGACCCAGTACTTC. This sequence encodes CSGVRDPVETQYF.